The sequence of this TCR beta chain was determined in a study of early T cells in non-severe SARS-CoV-2 infection. In the study overall: The authors sequenced bulk RNA from unsorted whole blood, leaving chains unpaired. Study findings and constraints: There was a bias toward anti-spike CD8 responses in VDJdb matching, which missed private and CD4 specificities.

Germline values: CDR1 SGHTA, CDR2 FQGTGA. There are 14 residues in the CDR3. V lost 4 bases and J lost 4, with 10 bases in between. The TCR library protocol was used to attach unique molecular identifiers. These identifiers were attached to individual cDNA molecules. A single record per CDR3 protein comes from TCRdb applying MiXCR to the 5' RACE reads. The sample lists about 56,000 distinct CDR3 sequences, around 16% occurring once. This clonotype has more than one count but fewer than ten. The antigen is unknown. The rearrangement joins TRBV7-3 to TRBJ2-2; possible D gene TRBD2, 6 bases. This material consisted of whole blood, taken at baseline. The TCR originated in an adult who was a healthcare worker with PCR-confirmed SARS-CoV-2 infection or an uninfected control (not recorded which). CDR3 loop: CASSWGLGTGELFF. In DNA, the CDR3 is TGTGCCAGCAGCTGGGGACTGGGCACCGGGGAGCTGTTTTTT.